This TCR beta chain was retrieved from a study of CD8 T cells in ankylosing spondylitis. The V and J ends lost 4 bases and 3 bases respectively, with 14 bases between them. This CDR3 has 15 residues. Germline V gene data show CDR1 as ENHRY and CDR2 as SYGVKD. General study findings and limits: Disease-linked clones reportedly concentrated significantly in matched ankylosing spondylitis synovial fluid. One TCR beta motif, made up of roughly eight highly homologous variants, appeared characteristic of ankylosing spondylitis blood.

Note on this clonotype: Its antigen is as yet unknown.

Quantitative 5'-RACE with molecular barcodes produced the TCR beta libraries. TCRdb redid the calling of the 5' RACE reads with MiXCR, one entry per CDR3 protein. The table has 350,000 or so distinct CDR3 sequences, about 15% seen once. The source material was blood, either unsorted or a sorted T cell fraction (not recorded which). V is TRBV10-3 and J is TRBJ2-3; D ambiguous. This TCR derives from a male donor with ankylosing spondylitis or in good health (not recorded which). The CDR3 DNA is TGTGCCATCAGTGCCGTAAAGGGATCGACAGATACGCAGTATTTT. This codes for CAISAVKGSTDTQYF.